This T cell receptor (beta chain) emerged from a study of radiotherapy plus CTLA-4 blockade in lung cancer. Germline V gene sequence: CDR1 MDHEN, CDR2 SYDVKM. The CDR3 covers 13 residues. Deletions cut 6 bases from V and 9 bases from J, with 15 bases between. Using immunoSEQ multiplex PCR, the repertoire was profiled, and TCRdb retains in-frame clones only, with some absent. Among approximately 110,000 clones listed, around 84% were seen once. The starting material was peripheral blood, obtained from a patient treated with radiotherapy plus ipilimumab. The chain recombines TRBV28 with TRBJ2-1, with TRBD1 as a possible D gene (5 bases). The sequence was collected from a human donor with non-small cell lung cancer that progressed on radiotherapy plus ipilimumab. Some clones in this sample may be carry-over from other donors' samples. The DNA of the CDR3 is TGTGCCAGCAGGACGACAGTTTGGGCTGAGCAGTTCTTC. It codes for CASRTTVWAEQFF.